Below, 19 T cell receptor beta chains from the same sample are listed, as sequenced in a study of T cells in Graves' hyperthyroidism and ophthalmopathy. There were TCR beta CDR3 regions amplified from RNA transcripts. TCR CDR3 underwent first-round RT-PCR with the HTBI primer set. TCRdb ran MiXCR on the multiplex PCR reads and lists one entry per CDR3 protein. The data contain a few hundred thousand distinct CDR3 sequences, about 15% of them singletons. Sequences were obtained from blood. Every receptor here comes from a woman aged 30 to 39 with Graves' ophthalmopathy.

Comments on this clonotype: A single base separates this from a much larger clone, so it may be a read error. The chain is built from TRBV4-2 and TRBJ1-1; possible D gene TRBD1, 6 bases. Per germline, CDR1 LGHNA and CDR2 YNFKEQ. The ends were cut back, 1 base at V and 6 bases at J, with 12 bases in the middle. This CDR3 has 14 amino acids. The CDR3 region is CASSQVEGGAEAFF. In DNA, the CDR3 is TGTGCCAGCAGCCAAGTAGAGGGGGGGGCTGAAGCTTTCTTT.

The rearrangement links TRBV2 to TRBJ2-7, with no clear D. Looked up from germline, CDR1 is SNHLY and CDR2 is FYNNEI. V was pared by 10 bases and J by 5 bases, with 21 bases between. The CDR3 length is 14 residues. As DNA, the CDR3 is TGTGCCACCATGGCCAGCAGGCTCTACAACGAGCAGTACTTC. This gives the protein CATMASRLYNEQYF.

This clonotype was counted ten times or more. The chain combines TRBV18 with TRBJ1-5; D ambiguous. Germline lookup yields CDR1 KGHSH and CDR2 LQKENI. The ends were cut back, 2 bases at V and 0 bases at J, with 8 bases in the middle. This CDR3 comprises 15 residues. The DNA of the CDR3 is TGTGCCAGCTCACCAGGACCCCTTAGCAATCAGCCCCAGCATTTT. Protein product: CASSPGPLSNQPQHF.

The table lists this clonotype with many counts. J is TRBJ2-7 and V is TRBV7-2, with a weak D call TRBD1 (6 bases). CDR3 size: 14 residues. The V end lost 7 bases, the J end lost 2 bases, and 15 bases lay between the germline ends. Germline values: CDR1 SGHTA, CDR2 FQGNSA. The DNA for the CDR3 is TGTGCCAGCAACAGACCGGGACACCCCTACGAGCAGTACTTC. The encoded protein is CASNRPGHPYEQYF.

This clonotype was seen repeatedly, ten times or more. The chain has TRBV7-3 and TRBJ1-6; no clear D gene. The CDR3 consists of 15 residues. Trimming pared 2 bases from V and 7 bases from J, leaving 12 bases between. Germline CDR1 reads SGHTA; CDR2 reads FQGTGA. This CDR3 reads CASSLWGGSNSPLHF. The CDR3, as DNA: TGTGCCAGCAGCTTATGGGGAGGTAGCAATTCACCCCTCCACTTT. The whole variable domain, filled in from reference TRBV7-3 and TRBJ1-6, reads GAGVSQTPSNKVTEKGKYVELRCDPISGHTALYWYRQSLGQGPEFLIYFQGTGAADDSGLPNDRFFAVRPEGSVSTLKIQRTERGDSAVYLCASSLWGGSNSPLHFGNGTRLTVT.

This clonotype was counted many times. The chain recombines TRBV9 with TRBJ1-2; D possibly corresponds to TRBD1 (6 bases). The CDR3 sequence is 15 residues long. Between the trimmed V and J ends, which lost 3 bases and 0 bases, there was a span of 12 bases. Per the germline V gene, CDR1 is SGDLS and CDR2 is YYNGEE. CDR3 in amino acids: CASSGRDIANYGYTF. The DNA of the CDR3 is TGTGCCAGCAGCGGCCGGGACATTGCTAACTATGGCTACACCTTC.

This clonotype was recorded at least ten times. The chain couples TRBV20-1 to TRBJ2-1, with 7 nucleotides matching TRBD1. The ends lost 4 bases at V and 1 base at J; junction bases unmatched: 7. Germline V gene data show CDR1 as DFQATT and CDR2 as SNEGSKA (reference sequence). This CDR3 contains 15 residues. CDR3 nucleotides: TGCAGTGCTAATCACGGACAGGTGTCCTACAATGAGCAGTTCTTC. Translation gives CSANHGQVSYNEQFF.

This chain links TRBV6-1 with TRBJ2-3; the D gene is possibly TRBD2 (6 bases). Trimming left V 6 bases short and J 1 base short, with 8 bases between. The length of the CDR3 is 13 residues. Germline CDR1 and CDR2: MNHNS and SASEGT. For the CDR3, the DNA is TGTGCCAGCAGGCCTAGCGGCACAGATACGCAGTATTTT. Translation gives CASRPSGTDTQYF.

The sample holds a few counts of this clonotype. The CDR3 DNA reads TGTGCCAGCAGCCATGGCAGACGTGGAGGTTTGAACACTGAAGCTTTCTTT. Translating gives CASSHGRRGGLNTEAFF. The gene calls are TRBV14 and TRBJ1-1; no clear D. CDR1 is SGHDN and CDR2 is FVKESK in the germline V gene. The CDR3 runs to 17 residues. V gave up 3 bases and J gave up 0 bases, with 17 bases separating them.

In this sample, this clonotype turned up once. At one end the junction does not follow the germline gene, possibly because of a read error. The rearrangement links TRBV7-2 to TRBJ2-5; the D gene is possibly TRBD2 (6 bases). Germline V gene lookup returns CDR1 SGHTA and CDR2 FQGNSA. The CDR3 has 13 residues. The CDR3 loop is CASSLAVKETRYF. The CDR3 DNA follows: TGTGCTAGCAGCTTAGCGGTGAAAGAGACCCGGTACTTC.

The sample holds many counts of this clonotype. The rearrangement joins TRBV6-1 to TRBJ1-2; D remains unclear. The CDR3 is 12 residues long. Germline values: CDR1 MNHNS, CDR2 SASEGT. V was clipped by 6 bases and J by 2 bases, with 7 bases between them. CDR3 sequence: CASRVGNYGYTF. The CDR3 DNA is TGTGCCAGCAGGGTGGGCAACTATGGCTACACCTTC.

There are many counts of this clonotype. The V call is TRBV7-9, the J call TRBJ2-4, with TRBD1 as a possible D gene (5 bases). The V gene lost 5 bases and the J gene lost 8 bases, with 19 bases spanning the gap. The germline CDR1 and CDR2 sequences are SEHNR and FQNEAQ (reference sequence). This CDR3 contains 15 residues. CDR3 sequence reads: CASSHLVRGLDIQYF. The CDR3 DNA sequence: TGTGCCAGCAGCCATCTCGTTAGGGGATTAGACATTCAGTACTTC.

This clonotype has ten or more counts. The chain has TRBV6-2 or TRBV6-3 and TRBJ1-1; 7 bases agree with TRBD1. V was pared by 8 bases and J by 1 base, with 22 bases of the junction left unmatched. The CDR3 length is 19 residues. CDR1 and CDR2 (germline): MNHEY, SVGEGT. DNA for the CDR3: TGTGCCAGCTATGCCCTATGGTTGAGCGGGACAGCTCAGAACACTGAAGCTTTCTTT. Amino acid sequence: CASYALWLSGTAQNTEAFF.

The rearrangement uses TRBV7-9 and TRBJ1-3; D not certain. With 5 bases removed from V and 0 bases from J, the gap between germline ends came to 14 bases. This CDR3 contains 16 residues. Per the germline V gene, CDR1 is SEHNR and CDR2 is FQNEAQ (reference sequence). This chain's CDR3 is CASSPPDPRSGNTIYF. The DNA for the CDR3 is TGTGCCAGCAGCCCACCGGACCCCCGCTCTGGAAACACCATATATTTT.

This clonotype came up many times. The genes are TRBV24-1 and TRBJ2-2; 8 bases fit TRBD1. Germline assignment: CDR1 KGHDR and CDR2 SFDVKD. The CDR3 extends over 18 amino acids. V dropped 8 bases and J dropped 4; count of bases not matched to a gene: 17. CDR3 nucleotides: TGTGCCACCATTCCGGGACAGGCCCAATTTAGAGGCACCGGGGAGCTGTTTTTT. It encodes CATIPGQAQFRGTGELFF.

This clonotype was detected a few times. The gene calls are TRBV20-1 and TRBJ2-3; 8 nucleotides line up with TRBD2. Per germline, CDR1 DFQATT and CDR2 SNEGSKA (reference sequence). The CDR3 consists of 19 residues. V gave up 5 bases and J gave up 1 base; unmatched junction bases: 20. For the CDR3, the DNA is TGCAGTGCTGAGCTGCGGACTAGCCACCCACATGGCGGCACAGATACGCAGTATTTT. It codes for CSAELRTSHPHGGTDTQYF.

The genes are TRBV6-4 and TRBJ2-2; 12 nucleotides match TRBD1. From germline, CDR1 is MRHNA and CDR2 SNTAGT. The CDR3 sequence is 17 residues long. V dropped 6 bases and J dropped 5; count of bases not matched to a gene: 10. The CDR3 DNA reads TGTGCCAGCAGCCGGTCCGGGACAGGGGGCCCTACCGGGGAGCTGTTTTTT. Residues: CASSRSGTGGPTGELFF.

This clonotype came up many times. The chain carries TRBV20-1 and TRBJ2-3; 13 bases are a match to TRBD2. V lost 7 bases, J lost 3 bases, and 1 base stayed unmatched. The length of the CDR3 is 13 residues. The germline CDR1 and CDR2 sequences are DFQATT and SNEGSKA (reference sequence). CDR3 sequence (DNA): TGCAGTGGGACTAGCGGGGGTACAGATACGCAGTATTTT. Protein product: CSGTSGGTDTQYF.

The rearrangement links TRBV7-9 to TRBJ2-6; a possible D gene is TRBD1 (7 bases). Trimming removed 10 bases at V and 2 bases at J, with 18 bases between. The CDR3 is 16 amino acids. Germline assignment: CDR1 SEHNR and CDR2 FQNEAQ (reference sequence). This CDR3 is CATLGQGGPGANVLTF. In nucleotides, the CDR3 is TGTGCCACCCTAGGGCAGGGGGGCCCTGGGGCCAACGTCCTGACTTTC. The entire variable domain, with the rest obtained from reference TRBV7-9 and TRBJ2-6, is as follows: DTGVSQNPRHKITKRGQNVTFRCDPISEHNRLYWYRQTLGQGPEFLTYFQNEAQLEKSRLLSDRFSAERPKGSFSTLEIQRTEQGDSAMYLCATLGQGGPGANVLTFGAGSRLTVL.